The clone carrying this T cell receptor (beta chain) appeared a few times. With TRAV- and TRBV-specific primers, first-strand cDNA was made, covering the alpha and beta chains. The authors ran roughly 20 PCR cycles to amplify TCRs with a constant-region primer and V-primer adapter. TCRdb ran MiXCR on the reads and lists one entry per CDR3 protein. Of 95,000 to 100,000 distinct CDR3 sequences in the sample, less than 25% were seen once. V was pared by 2 bases and J by 0 bases, with 16 bases between. The germline gives CDR1 GTSNPN, CDR2 SVGIG (reference sequence). This CDR3 region has 16 residues. This sample stems from a study of low-dose radiotherapy and immunotherapy resistance in tumors. Study information: Intravenous ipilimumab 1 mg/kg every six weeks was given with nivolumab 240 mg every two weeks. Given every two weeks, intravenous cyclophosphamide 200 mg/m2 preceded radiation and immunotherapy by one day. With cycle 1 day 1 as the start, patients took oral aspirin 300 mg daily for four cycles.

Documented time point: after trial treatment. Treatment indicated: LDRT plus nivolumab, ipilimumab, low-dose cyclophosphamide and aspirin (RACIN trial). Those who qualified had advanced solid tumors (lacking tumor-infiltrating lymphocytes). This clonotype was sampled from a male donor with prostate cancer. Sequenced material: PBMCs, taken after low-dose radiotherapy plus immunotherapy. The chain carries TRBV30 and TRBJ1-1; D unclear. The DNA of the CDR3 is TGTGCCTGGAGTAAATGGGCCGAGCATGTGAACACTGAAGCTTTCTTT. Translated, it gives CAWSKWAEHVNTEAFF.